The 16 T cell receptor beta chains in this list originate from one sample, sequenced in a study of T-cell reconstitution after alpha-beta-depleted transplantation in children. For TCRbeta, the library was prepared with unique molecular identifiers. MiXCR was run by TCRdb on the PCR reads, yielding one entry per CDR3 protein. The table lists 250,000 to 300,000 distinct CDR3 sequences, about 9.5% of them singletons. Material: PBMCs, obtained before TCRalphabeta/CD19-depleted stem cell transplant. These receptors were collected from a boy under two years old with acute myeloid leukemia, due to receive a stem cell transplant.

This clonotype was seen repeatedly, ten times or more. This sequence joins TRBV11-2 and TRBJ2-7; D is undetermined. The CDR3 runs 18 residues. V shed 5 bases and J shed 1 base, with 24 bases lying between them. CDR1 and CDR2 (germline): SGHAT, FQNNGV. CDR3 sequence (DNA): TGTGCCAGCAGCCTTAATTTTGTCTCCCCCAATTATTCCTACGAGCAGTACTTC. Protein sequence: CASSLNFVSPNYSYEQYF.

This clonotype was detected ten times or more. CDR3 in DNA: TGTGCCAGCAGTCGCGGGGGCCTAGACACCGGGGAGCTGTTTTTT. Protein sequence: CASSRGGLDTGELFF. The rearrangement uses TRBV12-3 or TRBV12-4 and TRBJ2-2; D might be TRBD2 (7 bases). Trimming left V 5 bases short and J 3 bases short, with 13 bases between. CDR3 size: 15 residues.

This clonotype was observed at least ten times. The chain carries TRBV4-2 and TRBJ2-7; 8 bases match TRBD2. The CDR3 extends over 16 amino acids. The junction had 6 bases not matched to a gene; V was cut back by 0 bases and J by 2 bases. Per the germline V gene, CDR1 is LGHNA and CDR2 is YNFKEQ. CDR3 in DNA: TGTGCCAGCAGCCAAGATCAGGCAGCGGGGGCCTACGAGCAGTACTTC. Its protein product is CASSQDQAAGAYEQYF.

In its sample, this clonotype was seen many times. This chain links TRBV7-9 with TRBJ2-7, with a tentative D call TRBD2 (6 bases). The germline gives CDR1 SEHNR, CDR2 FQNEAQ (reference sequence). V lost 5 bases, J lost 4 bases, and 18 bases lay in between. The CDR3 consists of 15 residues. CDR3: CASSPLTGVGYEQYF. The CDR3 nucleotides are TGTGCCAGCAGCCCCTTGACGGGAGTGGGTTACGAGCAGTACTTC.

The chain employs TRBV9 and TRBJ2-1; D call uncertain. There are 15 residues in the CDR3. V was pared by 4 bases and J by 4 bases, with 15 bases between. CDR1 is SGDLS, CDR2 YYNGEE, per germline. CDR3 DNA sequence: TGTGCCAGCAGCCCAAAGGCGGACGGTTACAATGAGCAGTTCTTC. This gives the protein CASSPKADGYNEQFF.

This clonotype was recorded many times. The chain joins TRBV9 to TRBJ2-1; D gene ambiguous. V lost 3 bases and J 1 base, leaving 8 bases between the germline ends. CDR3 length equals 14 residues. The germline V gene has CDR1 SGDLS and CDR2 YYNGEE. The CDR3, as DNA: TGTGCCAGCAGCGATGGGGATTCCTACAATGAGCAGTTCTTC. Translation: CASSDGDSYNEQFF.

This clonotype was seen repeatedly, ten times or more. CDR3 coding DNA: TGTGCCAGCTCACCGACTGGGGTAGCAGATACGCAGTATTTT. It encodes CASSPTGVADTQYF. The chain couples TRBV18 to TRBJ2-3; D gene unclear. The CDR3 spans 14 residues. Per the germline V gene, CDR1 is KGHSH and CDR2 is LQKENI. Between the trimmed V and J ends, which lost 3 bases and 4 bases, there was a span of 11 bases.

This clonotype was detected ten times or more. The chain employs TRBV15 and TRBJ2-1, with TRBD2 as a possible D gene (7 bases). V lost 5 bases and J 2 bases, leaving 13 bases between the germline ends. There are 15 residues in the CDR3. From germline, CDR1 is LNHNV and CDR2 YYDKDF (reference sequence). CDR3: CATSLGRGPYNEQFF. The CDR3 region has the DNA TGTGCCACCAGCCTGGGGCGGGGGCCCTACAATGAGCAGTTCTTC.

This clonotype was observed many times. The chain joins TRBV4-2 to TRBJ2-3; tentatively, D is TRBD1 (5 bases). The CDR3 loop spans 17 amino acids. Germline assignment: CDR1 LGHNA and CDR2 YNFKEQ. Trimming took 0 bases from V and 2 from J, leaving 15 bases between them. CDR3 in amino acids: CASSQEDGGALTDTQYF. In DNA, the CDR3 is TGTGCCAGCAGCCAAGAGGACGGTGGGGCACTCACAGATACGCAGTATTTT.

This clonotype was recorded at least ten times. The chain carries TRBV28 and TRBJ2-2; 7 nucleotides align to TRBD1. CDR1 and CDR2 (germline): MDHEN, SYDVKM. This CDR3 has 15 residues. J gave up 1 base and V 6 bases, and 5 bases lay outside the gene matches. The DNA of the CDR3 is TGTGCCAGCAGGATTTGGGACAGGAACACCGGGGAGCTGTTTTTT. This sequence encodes CASRIWDRNTGELFF.

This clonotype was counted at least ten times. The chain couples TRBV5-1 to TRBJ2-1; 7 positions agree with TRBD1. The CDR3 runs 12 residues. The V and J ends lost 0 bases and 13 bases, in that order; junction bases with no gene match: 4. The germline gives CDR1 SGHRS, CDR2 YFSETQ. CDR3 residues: CASSLEGAPQFF. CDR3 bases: TGCGCCAGCAGCTTGGAGGGGGCGCCCCAGTTCTTC.

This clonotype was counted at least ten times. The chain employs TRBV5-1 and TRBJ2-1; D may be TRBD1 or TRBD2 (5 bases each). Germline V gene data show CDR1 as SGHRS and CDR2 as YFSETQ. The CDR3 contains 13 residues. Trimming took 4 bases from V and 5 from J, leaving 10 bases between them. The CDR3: CASSNRDHNEQFF. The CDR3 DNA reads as TGCGCCAGCAGCAACCGGGACCACAATGAGCAGTTCTTC.

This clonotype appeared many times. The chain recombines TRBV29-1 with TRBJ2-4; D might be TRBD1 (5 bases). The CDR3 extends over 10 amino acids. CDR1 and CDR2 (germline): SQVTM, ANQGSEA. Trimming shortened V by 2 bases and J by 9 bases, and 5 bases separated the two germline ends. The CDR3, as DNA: TGCAGCGTTGAACAGGGCATTCAGTACTTC. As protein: CSVEQGIQYF.

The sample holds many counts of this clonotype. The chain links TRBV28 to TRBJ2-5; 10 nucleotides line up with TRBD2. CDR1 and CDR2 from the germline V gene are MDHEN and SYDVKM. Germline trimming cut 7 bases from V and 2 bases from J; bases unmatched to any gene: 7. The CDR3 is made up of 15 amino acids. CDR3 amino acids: CASTPLAGSQETQYF. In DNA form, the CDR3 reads TGTGCCAGCACCCCACTAGCGGGATCTCAAGAGACCCAGTACTTC. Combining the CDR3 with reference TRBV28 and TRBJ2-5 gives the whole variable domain DVKVTQSSRYLVKRTGEKVFLECVQDMDHENMFWYRQDPGLGLRLIYFSYDVKMKEKGDIPEGYSVSREKKERFSLILESASTNQTSMYLCASTPLAGSQETQYFGPGTRLLVL.

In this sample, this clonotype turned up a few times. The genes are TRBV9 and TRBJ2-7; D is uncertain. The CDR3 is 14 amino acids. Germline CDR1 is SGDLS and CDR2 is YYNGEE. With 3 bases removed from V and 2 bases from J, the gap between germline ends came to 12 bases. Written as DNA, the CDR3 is TGTGCCAGCAGCGGACAAGTGGAACCCTACGAGCAGTACTTC. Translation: CASSGQVEPYEQYF.

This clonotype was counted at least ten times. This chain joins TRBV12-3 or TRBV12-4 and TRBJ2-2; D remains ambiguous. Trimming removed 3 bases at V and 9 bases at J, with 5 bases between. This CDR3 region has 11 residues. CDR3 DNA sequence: TGTGCCAGCAGTTTTTCGAGGGAGCTGTTTTTT. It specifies CASSFSRELFF.